The source of this TCR beta chain is a study of cytomegalovirus exposure and HLA in healthy donors. Regarding this clone: What it binds is not known.

Study findings and constraints: A highly shared variant cluster was judged a likely technical artifact. A later analysis found that most CMV-associated TCR beta chains appeared HLA-restricted. Presence/absence analyses rested on an assumption that sequencing depth was roughly uniform across donors.

Healthy bone marrow donors made up the donors. Primers: 60 Vbeta forward and 13 Jbeta reverse. The protocol was immunoSEQ multiplex PCR, while the TCRdb copy is restricted to in-frame clones and leaves out a portion. The repertoire has about 130,000 clones, over 70% of them found once; the top ten carry about 2%. CDR3 length equals 13 residues. V was trimmed by 5 bases and J by 3 bases, leaving 11 bases between them. Germline values: CDR1 SGHTA, CDR2 FQGNSA. Source material: PBMCs. The receptor was derived from a man aged 25-45 years in good health and CMV-seronegative. The rearrangement uses TRBV7-2 and TRBJ2-7; tentative D call: TRBD1 (6 bases). This CDR3 is CASSLGQIYEQYF. DNA for the CDR3: TGTGCCAGCAGCCTCGGACAGATCTACGAGCAGTACTTC.